Presented here are 10 T cell receptor beta chains from one specimen sequenced in a study of Ad26.COV2.S vaccination and SARS-CoV-2 variants. Sequenced by immunoSEQ multiplex PCR; TCRdb stores in-frame clones only, minus some. The sample lists tens of thousands of clones, 83% occurring once. Sequenced material: peripheral blood, taken after recovery from COVID-19. Every receptor here comes from a human donor who had recovered from COVID-19.

V and J are TRBV5-1 and TRBJ1-1; no clear D. Per the germline V gene, CDR1 is SGHRS and CDR2 is YFSETQ. Trimming cost V 0 bases and J 0 bases, with 3 bases left between them. CDR3 length equals 13 residues. In DNA, the CDR3 is TGCGCCAGCAGCTTGGGCATGAACACTGAAGCTTTCTTT. Translation gives CASSLGMNTEAFF.

This clone is a singleton in its sample. J is TRBJ2-3 and V is TRBV5-1; D is possibly TRBD1 (5 bases). CDR1 is SGHRS, CDR2 YFSETQ, per germline. V lost 4 bases and J 2 bases, leaving 17 bases between the germline ends. This CDR3 has 16 amino acids. CDR3 DNA: TGCGCCAGCAGCGCCCTTTACAGGAGACCCACAGATACGCAGTATTTT. This sequence encodes CASSALYRRPTDTQYF. Full variable domain (missing parts from reference TRBV5-1 and TRBJ2-3): KAGVTQTPRYLIKTRGQQVTLSCSPISGHRSVSWYQQTPGQGLQFLFEYFSETQRNKGNFPGRFSGRQFSNSRSEMNVSTLELGDSALYLCASSALYRRPTDTQYFGPGTRLTVL.

The CDR3 region is CASSLNGGYGNTIYF. CDR3 DNA sequence: TGCGCCAGCAGCTTGAATGGGGGCTATGGAAACACCATATATTTT. The rearrangement links TRBV5-1 to TRBJ1-3; weak D call: TRBD1 (6 bases). V lost 1 base and J 3 bases, leaving 11 bases between the germline ends. The CDR3 runs to 15 residues. CDR1 is SGHRS and CDR2 is YFSETQ in the germline V gene.

This chain connects TRBV7-9 to TRBJ2-7, with TRBD1 matching 9 bases. Per germline, CDR1 SEHNR and CDR2 FQNEAQ (reference sequence). Trimming cost V 0 bases and J 4 bases; bases outside gene matches: 10. CDR3 length: 17 amino acids. CDR3: CASSLAPRTGEWYEQYV. The CDR3 region has the DNA TGTGCCAGCAGCTTAGCCCCTCGGACAGGGGAGTGGTACGAGCAGTACGTC.

This clone showed up just a few times. This rearrangement joins TRBV5-1 to TRBJ2-1; weak D call: TRBD1 (6 bases). Looked up from germline, CDR1 is SGHRS and CDR2 is YFSETQ. Trimming removed 3 bases from V and 4 bases from J, with 14 bases in between. The CDR3 sequence is 15 residues long. The CDR3 DNA sequence: TGCGCCAGCAGCTCTGACAGGCTTACTTACAATGAGCAGTTCTTC. Translating it yields CASSSDRLTYNEQFF.

The CDR3 here is CATKPTYPGNTEAFF. The CDR3, as DNA: TGTGCCACCAAACCGACCTACCCAGGGAACACTGAAGCTTTCTTT. The chain links TRBV24-1 to TRBJ1-1; the D is unclear. This CDR3 region has 15 residues. V lost 8 bases to trimming and J lost 1 base, with 16 bases between them. The germline V gene encodes CDR1 KGHDR and CDR2 SFDVKD.

A single count supports this clone. This sequence joins TRBV19 and TRBJ1-1, with D perhaps matching TRBD1 (6 bases). CDR1 LNHDA and CDR2 SQIVND come from the germline V gene (reference sequence). Trimming shortened V by 3 bases and J by 4 bases, and 12 bases separated the two germline ends. This CDR3 region has 14 residues. CDR3 in amino acids: CASSMGRGATEAFF. The CDR3 DNA is TGTGCCAGTAGTATGGGCAGGGGCGCCACTGAAGCTTTCTTT.

The rearrangement links TRBV5-6 to TRBJ1-1, with D unresolved. V lost 4 bases and J lost 0, with 7 bases in between. CDR3 length: 13 amino acids. Germline V CDR1 and CDR2: SGHDT, YYEEEE. CDR3 loop: CASSRPVNTEAFF. The CDR3 bases are TGTGCCAGCAGCCGACCCGTGAACACTGAAGCTTTCTTT.

The chain carries TRBV7-3 and TRBJ1-1, with a possible D match to TRBD1 (5 bases). Germline V gene data show CDR1 as SGHTA and CDR2 as FQGTGA. This CDR3 has 14 amino acids. V dropped 4 bases and J dropped 1 base, with 10 bases sitting between them. CDR3 nucleotide sequence: TGTGCCAGCAGCTCCCGAGGGGAGAACACTGAAGCTTTCTTT. Protein product: CASSSRGENTEAFF.

CDR3 in DNA: TGTGCTAGTGGTAATGAAGTAACAGGGGACCAAGAGACCCAGTACTTC. Amino acid sequence: CASGNEVTGDQETQYF. The J gene is TRBJ2-5, the V gene TRBV12-5; the match to TRBD1 covers 7 bases. CDR3 length equals 16 residues. Germline V gene sequence: CDR1 LGHNT, CDR2 FRNRAP. V dropped 5 bases and J dropped 0; count of bases not matched to a gene: 9.